This TCR beta chain originates from a study of immune evolution from preneoplasia to lung adenocarcinoma. Repertoires were generated with immunoSEQ multiplex PCR, while TCRdb's copy carries only in-frame clones and drops some. The sample comprises 7,000 or so clones, about 85% of which are singletons, and 2% to 3% rests with the top ten. Premalignant or tumor cells were enriched by macro-dissection after pathologic assessment. The V and J ends lost 1 base and 1 base respectively, with 11 bases between them. Germline CDR1 reads SGHAT; CDR2 reads FQNNGV. The CDR3 consists of 16 residues. Material: FFPE minimally invasive lung adenocarcinoma tissue. This sequence originates from a person aged 80 or over with lung adenocarcinoma. V gene TRBV11-2 combines with J gene TRBJ2-1, with TRBD2 as a possible D gene (7 bases). In nucleotides, the CDR3 is TGTGCCAGCAGCTTAGGGGGGGGCTTTTCCTACAATGAGCAGTTCTTC. Translating gives CASSLGGGFSYNEQFF.